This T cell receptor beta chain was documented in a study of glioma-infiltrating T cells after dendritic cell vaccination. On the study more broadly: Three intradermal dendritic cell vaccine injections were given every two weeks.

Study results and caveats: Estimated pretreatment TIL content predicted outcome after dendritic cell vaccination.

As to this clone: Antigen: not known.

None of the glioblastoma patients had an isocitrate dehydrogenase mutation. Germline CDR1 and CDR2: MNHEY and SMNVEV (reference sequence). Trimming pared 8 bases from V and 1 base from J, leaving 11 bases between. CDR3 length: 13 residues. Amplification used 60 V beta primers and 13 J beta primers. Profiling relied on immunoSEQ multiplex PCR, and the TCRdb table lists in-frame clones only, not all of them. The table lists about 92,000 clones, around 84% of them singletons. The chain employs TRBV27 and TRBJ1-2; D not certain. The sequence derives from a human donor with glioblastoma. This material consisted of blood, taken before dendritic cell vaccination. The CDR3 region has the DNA TGTGCCAGCCGGGAAATGGGTAACTATGGCTACACCTTC. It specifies CASREMGNYGYTF.